This TCR beta chain was documented in a study of blood T cells in healthy people across ages (dated by TCRdb to 2014 to 2015). For the study in its entirety: In model experiments, template switching captured roughly one uniquely barcoded TCR beta cDNA molecule for every two T cells. Age-related changes in TCR beta repertoire diversity were measured in the study by deep sequencing normalized with unique cDNA molecular identifiers. Donors were grouped into four age groups: young (average 16 years), middle-aged (about 38), aged (approximately 67) and long-lived (approximately 82). Using the same blood draw, the study looked at two additional independent replicas of 1 million unique cDNA reads for two donors, one aged 18 to 30 and the other aged 80 or older.

Summary of the overall study and its limitations: Because profiling used bulk unsorted PBMCs, naive and antigen-experienced compartments could not be compared conclusively. Estimates of total diversity based on one million sequenced T cells were considered lower bounds and underestimates. Because donor CMV infection status was unknown, age-related changes in expanded clonotypes were potentially confounded. Observed TCR beta diversity per million T cells fell roughly linearly with age, and a significant reduction was already apparent by age about 43. Compared with the aged group, more naive CD4+ T cells, fewer expanded clones and increased TCR diversity were shown by the long-lived group, suggesting age selection. Observed TCR beta diversity correlated strongly with the percentage of naive T cells measured by flow cytometry.

The 40 or so donors, aged roughly 6 to 95 years, were systemically healthy Caucasian individuals from Russia. Each donor gave around 9 milliliters of peripheral blood, collected into EDTA-treated Vacutainer tubes. Ficoll-Paque density-gradient centrifugation was used to isolate PBMCs, with at least 7 million per sample. Trizol reagent was used to extract total RNA from PBMCs, with at least 5.5 micrograms per sample. The percentages of naive CD45RAhigh/CD27high T cells were determined by flow cytometry on a PBMC aliquot from every donor. The library was prepared using 5' RACE. The sample was run on an Illumina HiSeq 2500. A second roughly 7 to 12 cycle PCR used a sample-barcoded 5' primer and a J-beta primer mix. A template-switch 5' adaptor carrying 12 random nucleotides introduced a unique molecular identifier onto each TCR beta cDNA molecule. At least 2.5 million CDR3-containing paired-end reads were obtained from each sample. First-strand cDNA synthesis was performed from all RNA using the Mint cDNA synthesis kit, with priming by a TRBC-specific oligonucleotide. Following uracil-DNA glycosylase treatment, all cDNA underwent a first 18-cycle PCR with the universal primers M1SS and BC2_uni_R. The paper's processing steps were these. For normalization, 1 million high-quality reads were randomly selected from each sample, with every read carrying a distinct molecular identifier. Instead of being binned into consensus sequences, reads with shared molecular identifiers were discarded. MiTCR, run with a Q25 quality threshold and the strictest error-elimination algorithm, handled CDR3 identification, clonotype clustering and error correction. A nonparametric unseen species model with Euler transformation was used to estimate lower-bound total TCR beta diversity. TCRdb reprocessing: public reads trimmed at Q25 with fastp, clones called with MiXCR, in-frame beta chains kept. CDR3 protein duplicates are merged, each entry listing the most common genes and DNA. It is TCRdb's table, rather than the study itself, that gives the V and J calls and clone size. Present in this sample are about 720,000 distinct CDR3 sequences, 25% of which were seen just once. The biggest ten clones account for approximately 3.7% of the sample.

Germline trimming amounts to 4 bases on V and 3 bases on J, with 4 as the count of junction bases outside the gene matches. From a lookup of the germline V gene (reference sequence), CDR1 and CDR2 are LGHDT and YNNKEL. The CDR3 starts with the cysteine, ends with the phenylalanine, and has 14 residues. Just CDR3 DNA is preserved here, 42 bases in frame from base 1. A note on this clonotype: Its binding antigen is unknown. The sample holds no much larger clone one base away, and base qualities are not on file.

These data were also filed under a second study, of T cells of mothers and their children. Looking at the second paper: Nine systemically healthy Caucasian individuals, comprising three mothers and their six children, were included as donors. cDNA synthesis consumed the entire amount of extracted RNA, loaded at around 1.4 ug RNA in each 15 ul reaction. Sample barcodes and 2-4 random nucleotides were added via the M1S primer in the second PCR. Each mother yielded over 8.5 million TCR beta CDR3 reads and each child about 3 million reads. TCR recombination output is similarly shaped by thymic selection in related and unrelated pairs, with a minor effect exerted by inherited differences. Normalized repertoire overlap in related mother-child pairs was always slightly higher than in unrelated mother-child pairs, but the difference was never significant. No persistent microchimeric T cell clones were detected, at a sensitivity of roughly 100 clones per million clonotypes. Deep NGS was used in the study to compare the TCR beta repertoires of mothers and children and to look for features that separate related mother-child pairs from unrelated individuals. On average, the children were about 10 +/- 4 years old, while the mothers were about 37 +/- 4 years old. After adapter ligation was performed with NEBNext reagents, the libraries were sequenced on an Illumina HiSeq 2000 with 100+100 nt paired-end reads. To prevent cross-contamination, the mother and child libraries were prepared a month apart and were sequenced in separate runs. For each donor, between about 500,000 and 2,100,000 distinct TCR beta clonotypes were identified. Naive TCR beta clonotypes were estimated from low-frequency clonotypes matched to each donor's FACS-determined naive share, without sorting.

Specimen: blood. The chain was built from TRBV3-1 and TRBJ1-1; TRBD1 fits 8 bases in the junction. The receptor was derived from a boy aged 5-17 years in good health. The DNA sequence is as follows: TGTGCCAGCAGCCCTAGGACAGGGTACACTGAAGCTTTCTTT. This sequence encodes CASSPRTGYTEAFF.